This TCR beta chain emerged from a study of blood T cell repertoires in COVID-19. Study overall: The samples span acute and convalescent COVID-19 from the United States, Italy and Spain.

The repertoire was sequenced with immunoSEQ multiplex PCR; TCRdb's copy has only in-frame clones and lacks some. The sample records some 89,000 clones, approximately 90% being singletons. This clonotype originated in a man aged 55 to 70 with acute or convalescent COVID-19. The specimen was peripheral blood.

The CDR3 loop is CASSRGTGLSNQPQHF. The CDR3 bases are TGTGCCAGCAGCAGGGGTACAGGGCTCAGCAATCAGCCCCAGCATTTT. The chain links TRBV7-2 to TRBJ1-5; D might be TRBD1 (6 bases). Per the germline V gene, CDR1 is SGHTA and CDR2 is FQGNSA. This CDR3 is built from 16 residues. Trimming removed 5 bases from V and 1 base from J, with 15 bases in between.